This T cell receptor beta chain was recorded in a study of shared clonotypes between healthy human individuals (dated by TCRdb to about 2020). The study in broad terms: The cohort comprised a couple of women and a few men aged 18 to 49 years. To estimate repertoire size and how much clonotypes are shared between individuals, the study performed deep sequencing of blood TCR repertoires from roughly five healthy adults. Different laboratories and diverse techniques were used to prepare libraries and sequence TCR repertoires, to increase sequencing depth and limit assay-specific biases. For each donor, CD4 naive and CD4 memory were each run on three plates, CD8 naive on two plates, and CD8 memory on one plate. Leukapheresis yielded between about 0.8 and 9.5 billion PBMCs per donor. Study-wide conclusions, independent of this receptor: Sampling was limited to blood, and TCR repertoires in tissue likely differ from TCR repertoires in blood. Even with the large sequencing depth, rarefaction of the sorted-subset datasets indicated that sequencing was incomplete. The genetic and exposure-history diversity represented was limited by the small number of donors. Naive subsets generally had larger estimated clonotype richness than memory subsets. Pairwise subsampling indicated that sequencing depth was expected to affect the degree of clonotype sharing among donors. Across a few donors, about 5% of naive CD4, around 3.5% of naive CD8, around 2.5% of memory CD4, and 0.4% of memory CD8 clonotypes were shared. Compared with non-shared clonotypes, clonotypes shared by all four sorted-subset donors had higher generation probabilities.

Using the deep immunoSEQ assay, multiplex PCR amplified TCR CDR3 regions from genomic DNA. For each cell subset, the extracted genomic DNA was distributed evenly across all wells of several immunoSEQ 96-well plates, and each plate served as one replicate. For sorted subsets, each replicate PCR was loaded with around 220 ng genomic DNA, equivalent to about 30,000 T cell genomes. Purified libraries were measured with a Qubit 3.0 fluorometer, size-checked on a Bioanalyzer 2100, and measured again with the KAPA Library Quantification kit. Every immunoSEQ 96-well plate was sequenced on a dedicated single-read 150-cycle Illumina NextSeq 550 flow cell. The source study handled its data this way. Because the immunoSEQ output included only junctional sequences and no quality scores, the filtering could not be the same as the filtering used for full-length reads. Sequences were annotated with PyIR, a Python wrapper for IgBLAST v1.9, using IMGT germline references to assign V/J genes and CDR3. Reads were filtered out if the reads had weak V/J assignments (E-value above 1e-6), no CDR3, stop codons, out-of-frame junctions, or ambiguous translated residues. V3J clonotypes were defined as sequences sharing an identical inferred V gene, J gene, and CDR3 amino acid sequence. Percentage overlap between repertoires was computed as shared unique clonotypes divided by the size of the smaller repertoire. Repertoire richness was assessed with RTK rarefaction, the Chao1 estimator, and Recon v2.1 estimates of unobserved clonotypes. OLGA was used to compute generation probabilities for all TCRbeta clonotypes that the gDNA method yielded from several donors. Imported from immuneACCESS, the table was reduced by TCRdb to in-frame sequences with V and J called. These copies leave out some clones; in studies compared against another copy, an unresolved V gene accounts for under half, and the cause of the remainder is not known. V, J and clone size are those of that table, while D and trimming were read from the DNA. Counted in this sample were millions of clones; 90% to 95% of them appeared once. The ten top clones hold 0.1% to 0.15% of the sample.

On this clone itself: The specificity of this receptor is unknown. The sample holds no much larger clone one base away, and base qualities are not on file.

The donors were healthy, HIV-negative adults who had no recently reported acute infections or vaccinations. All donors were Caucasian adults living in Nashville, Tennessee, USA. CD4+ T cells were enriched through magnetic negative selection, after which naive cells were positively selected on CD45RA and the remaining negative fraction served as the memory subset. Blood was collected by leukapheresis, and PBMCs were isolated by Ficoll-Histopaque density gradient centrifugation and then cryopreserved in liquid nitrogen vapor phase. Purity and quantity of every magnetically sorted T cell population were checked by analytical flow cytometry. From each sorted fraction, genomic DNA was isolated and quantified by UV absorbance on a Nanodrop 2000c. Trimming leaves V shorter by 3 bases and J shorter by 2 bases, with the junction holding 9 bases beyond the gene matches. In the germline V gene, CDR1 corresponds to SGHDN and CDR2 to FVKESK. The CDR3 sequence holds 16 residues, the cysteine and phenylalanine included. Of all the DNA, just the CDR3 is kept, 48 bases in frame from base 1.

The sequence is built from TRBV14 and TRBJ2-5; the junction holds 7 bases that match TRBD2. The TCR originated in a young man in good health. Sequenced input: naive CD4+ T cells sorted from blood. The sample's cell subset or site, from its label and the paper: CD45RA+ positively selected. The CDR3 region has the sequence CASSQVAGVRQETQYF. The nucleotide sequence reads as follows: TGTGCCAGCAGCCAGGTGGCGGGGGTCCGGCAAGAGACCCAGTACTTC.